The TCR beta chain under discussion was sequenced for a study of T cell responses to AZD1222 COVID-19 vaccine. In its sample, this clone was seen once. Germline CDR1 reads LNHDA; CDR2 reads SQIVND (reference sequence). This CDR3 spans 15 amino acids. Unmatched junction bases numbered 6, after V lost 7 bases and J lost 7 bases. The table came from immunoSEQ multiplex PCR; TCRdb's copy has only in-frame clones and leaves some out. The sample lists under 150,000 clones, more than 85% seen once, with approximately 2.6% in the top ten. Sequences were derived from peripheral blood, sampled on day 0 of AZD1222 vaccination. The V call is TRBV19, the J call TRBJ2-1, with 14 bases fitting TRBD2. The sequence was collected from an adult in good health. CDR3 in amino acids: CASNLGLAGGNEQFF. Written as DNA, the CDR3 is TGTGCCAGTAACCTAGGACTAGCGGGAGGTAATGAGCAGTTCTTC.